This TCR beta chain is from a study of CD8+CD57+ T cells in acquired aplastic anemia (dated by TCRdb to the late 2010s). A note on the overall study: A mean of approximately 3 ug of DNA, ranging from about 0.19 to 27.4 ug, was extracted from sorted CD4+ and CD8+ cells. Mean read counts for healthy donor samples were roughly 10 million for CD4+ cells and 11.0 million for CD8+ cells.

In this study, sorted CD4+ and CD8+ T cells from the blood of healthy subjects and of severe aplastic anemia patients had their TCR repertoires deep-sequenced. Ficoll-Paque density gradient centrifugation was used to isolate peripheral blood mononuclear cells. Before DNA extraction, CD4+ and CD8+ T cells were sorted by FACS or by magnetic beads. What the authors observed across the whole study: Roughly 30 CD8+ CDR3 sequences were found to be shared between patients and controls, but these sequences appeared to be highly expressed in patients and within the immunodominant clones of the patients. No significant difference in CD8+ Simpson's diversity was found between patients and healthy controls (P=0.060).

As encoded in the germline V gene, CDR1 is WSHSY while CDR2 is SAAADI. The CDR3 goes from the cysteine to the phenylalanine over 19 residues. Of the read, only the CDR3 DNA is kept; its 57 bases are in frame from base 1. V loses 0 bases at its end and J loses 4 bases; junction bases beyond the gene matches: 17. Genomic DNA was used as template for profiling of TCR beta VDJ combinations and CDR3 sequences. TCR repertoire sequencing was run on an Illumina HiSeq 2000. Concerning the study's data processing: Repertoire assessment relied on Simpson's diversity index, CDR3 size and DJ length profiles, and TRBV/TRBJ rearrangement plots. The most abundant DNA sequence in the deep sequencing data was taken as the immunodominant clone. CDR3 amino acid sequences were screened for sharing across subjects and were compared with published repertoires and the VDJdb database. TCRdb redid the processing of the public reads, applying fastp at Q25 and MiXCR, and retained in-frame beta chains. Merged by CDR3 protein, the rows form single entries marked with the most common genes and DNA. Here the V and J calls rest on TCRdb's processing, not on the authors' analysis. The sample table holds approximately 70,000 distinct CDR3 sequences, of which under 55% were seen once. The ten most abundant clones make up under 2.5% of the sample.

This clonotype was detected once. The antigen it recognizes is unknown. No much larger clone exists at a distance of one base, and base qualities are not known. A single read offers scant evidence. The specimen was sorted CD4+, CD8+, or CD8+CD57+ T cells (not recorded which) from PBMCs. The TCR originated in a human donor in good health, serving as a control. The chain couples TRBV10-2 to TRBJ1-2; TRBD1 matches 7 bases in the middle. The DNA sequence follows: TGCGCCAGCAGTGAGTCGGCCGGGGGTTACAGGGGTGGCCTCTATGGCTACACCTTC. Its translation reads: CASSESAGGYRGGLYGYTF.